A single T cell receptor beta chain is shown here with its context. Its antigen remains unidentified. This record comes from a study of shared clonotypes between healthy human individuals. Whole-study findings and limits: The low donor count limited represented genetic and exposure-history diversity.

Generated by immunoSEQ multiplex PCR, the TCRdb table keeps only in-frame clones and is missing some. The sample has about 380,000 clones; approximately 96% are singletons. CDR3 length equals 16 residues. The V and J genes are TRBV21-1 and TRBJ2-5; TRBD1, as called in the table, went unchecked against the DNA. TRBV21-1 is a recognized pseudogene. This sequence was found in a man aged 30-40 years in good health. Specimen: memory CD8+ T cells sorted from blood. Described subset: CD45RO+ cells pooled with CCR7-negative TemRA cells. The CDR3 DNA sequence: TGTGCCAGCAGCAAGAAGGAGGACAGGGAATCAGAGACCCAGTACTTC. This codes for CASSKKEDRESETQYF.